One sample yielded the 5 T cell receptor beta chains listed below, sequenced in a study of prognosis after radiotherapy for stage I lung cancer. Amplification of TCR beta CDR3 from genomic DNA used two-round multiplex PCR. Round one of PCR was performed, and it used primers specific to each TRBV and TRBJ gene. TCRdb itself ran the multiplex PCR reads through MiXCR, one entry per CDR3 protein. This sample carries 30,000 to 35,000 distinct CDR3 sequences, 40% to 60% of them seen once, and the ten largest clones take about 17%. Sequencing was performed on PBMCs, taken before or after stereotactic body radiation therapy (not recorded which). Receptor source: a donor at least 50 years old with non-small cell lung cancer.

The chain joins TRBV11-2 to TRBJ1-5, with 10 positions matching TRBD1. CDR1 is SGHAT and CDR2 is FQNNGV in the germline V gene. The trim removed 1 base at V and 4 bases at J, leaving 4 bases unmatched. The CDR3 extends over 16 amino acids. The CDR3, as DNA: TGTGCCAGCAGCTTAGGGGACAGGGGCCGAAATCAGCCCCAGCATTTT. Protein: CASSLGDRGRNQPQHF.

The sample holds many counts of this clonotype. The V gene is TRBV6-1, the J gene TRBJ1-2, with D uncertain. V lost 6 bases, J lost 4 bases, and 18 bases lay in between. The CDR3 contains 15 residues. CDR1 is MNHNS, CDR2 SASEGT, per germline. The CDR3 spells CASSLRTVLAYGYTF. The CDR3 DNA is TGTGCCAGCAGCCTAAGGACGGTTTTAGCCTATGGCTACACCTTC.

Comment on this clonotype: A much bigger clone sits one base away, suggesting this may be a read error. The rearrangement uses TRBV6-2 or TRBV6-3 and TRBJ2-5; the D gene is possibly TRBD2 (5 bases). The CDR3 spans 15 residues. The V gene's germline CDR1 is MNHEY and CDR2 SVGEGT. V lost 5 bases, J lost 8 bases, and 21 bases lay in between. Here the CDR3 DNA reads TGTGCCAGCAGTAAAACCCTTACAGAGGAGGATACCCAGTACTTC. Encoded protein: CASSKTLTEEDTQYF.

In its sample, this clonotype was seen many times. V and J are TRBV18 and TRBJ2-1; TRBD2 agrees at 8 bases. This CDR3 spans 19 amino acids. V was clipped by 4 bases and J by 5 bases; unmatched bases: 19. Germline assignment: CDR1 KGHSH and CDR2 LQKENI. CDR3 sequence reads: CASSRYNDIGTREHNEQFF. Written as DNA, the CDR3 is TGTGCCAGCTCACGATATAATGACATAGGGACTAGGGAACACAATGAGCAGTTCTTC.

Concerning this clonotype itself: This is likely an artifact of a read error, given a far larger clone one base away. The rearrangement uses TRBV6-9 and TRBJ1-1; no firm D call. Germline values: CDR1 MNHGY, CDR2 SVAAGI. The CDR3 spans 14 residues. The DNA for the CDR3 is TGTGCCAGCAGTTATTCTGGGCTAAACACTGAAGATTTCTTT. This gives the protein CASSYSGLNTEDFF.